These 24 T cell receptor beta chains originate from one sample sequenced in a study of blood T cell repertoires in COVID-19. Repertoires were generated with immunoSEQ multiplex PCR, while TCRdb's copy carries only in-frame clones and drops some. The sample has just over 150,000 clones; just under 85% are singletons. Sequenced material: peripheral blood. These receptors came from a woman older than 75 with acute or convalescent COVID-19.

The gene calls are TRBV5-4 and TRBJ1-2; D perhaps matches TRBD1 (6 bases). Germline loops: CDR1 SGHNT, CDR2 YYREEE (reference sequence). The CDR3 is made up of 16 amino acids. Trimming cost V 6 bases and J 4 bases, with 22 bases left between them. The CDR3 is CASNLGGGRGTYGYTF. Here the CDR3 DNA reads TGTGCCAGCAACCTCGGGGGGGGCAGGGGAACCTATGGCTACACCTTC.

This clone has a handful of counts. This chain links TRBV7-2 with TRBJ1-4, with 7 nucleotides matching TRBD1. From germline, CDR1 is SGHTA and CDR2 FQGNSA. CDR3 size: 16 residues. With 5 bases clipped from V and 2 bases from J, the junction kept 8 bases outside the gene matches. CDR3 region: CASSLTGWRTNEKLFF. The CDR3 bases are TGTGCCAGCAGCCTGACAGGGTGGCGGACTAATGAAAAACTGTTTTTT.

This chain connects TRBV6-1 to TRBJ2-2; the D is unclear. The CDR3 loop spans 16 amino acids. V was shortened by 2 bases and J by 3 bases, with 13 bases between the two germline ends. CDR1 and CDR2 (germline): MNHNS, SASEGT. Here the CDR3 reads CASSESHSLDTGELFF. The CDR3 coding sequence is TGTGCCAGCAGTGAAAGTCACAGCCTCGACACCGGGGAGCTGTTTTTT.

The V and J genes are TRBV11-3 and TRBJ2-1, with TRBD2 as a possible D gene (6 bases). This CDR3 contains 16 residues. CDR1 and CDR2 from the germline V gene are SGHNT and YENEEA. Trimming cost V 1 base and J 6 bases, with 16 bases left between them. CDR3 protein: CASSLGVHGTFNEQFF. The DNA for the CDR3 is TGTGCCAGCAGCTTAGGGGTCCACGGGACTTTCAATGAGCAGTTCTTC.

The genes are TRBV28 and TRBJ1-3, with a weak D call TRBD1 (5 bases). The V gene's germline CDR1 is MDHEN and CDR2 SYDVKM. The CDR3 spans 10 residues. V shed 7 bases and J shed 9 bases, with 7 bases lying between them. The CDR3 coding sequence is TGTGCCAGCATCGGGGGCACCATATATTTT. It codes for CASIGGTIYF.

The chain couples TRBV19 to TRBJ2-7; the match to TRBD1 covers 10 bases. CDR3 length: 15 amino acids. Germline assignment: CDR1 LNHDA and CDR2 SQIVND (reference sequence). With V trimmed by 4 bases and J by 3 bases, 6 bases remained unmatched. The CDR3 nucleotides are TGTGCCAGTAGTAGCCAGGGACAGGGGAGCTACGAGCAGTACTTC. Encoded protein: CASSSQGQGSYEQYF.

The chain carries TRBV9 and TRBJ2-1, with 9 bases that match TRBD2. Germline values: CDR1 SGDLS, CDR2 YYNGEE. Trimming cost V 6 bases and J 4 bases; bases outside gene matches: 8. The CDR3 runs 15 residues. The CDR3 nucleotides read TGTGCCAGCACCACCGGGACTAGCAGATACAATGAGCAGTTCTTC. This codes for CASTTGTSRYNEQFF.

The CDR3 loop reads CASSTSRVSEAFF. The CDR3 nucleotides are TGTGCCAGCAGCACTAGCAGGGTATCTGAAGCTTTCTTT. J is TRBJ1-1 and V is TRBV11-2, with a possible D match to TRBD1 (5 bases). V lost 5 bases to trimming and J lost 6 bases, with 13 bases between them. In germline, CDR1 is SGHAT, CDR2 FQNNGV. The CDR3 totals 13 residues.

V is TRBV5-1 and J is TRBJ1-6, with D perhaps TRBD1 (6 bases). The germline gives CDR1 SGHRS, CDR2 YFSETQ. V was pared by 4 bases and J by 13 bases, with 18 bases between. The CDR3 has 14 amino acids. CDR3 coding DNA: TGCGCCAGCAGCATCAACCAGGGGATAGGGCCCCTCCACTTT. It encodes CASSINQGIGPLHF. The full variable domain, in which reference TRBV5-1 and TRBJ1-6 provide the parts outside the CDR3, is KAGVTQTPRYLIKTRGQQVTLSCSPISGHRSVSWYQQTPGQGLQFLFEYFSETQRNKGNFPGRFSGRQFSNSRSEMNVSTLELGDSALYLCASSINQGIGPLHFGNGTRLTVT.

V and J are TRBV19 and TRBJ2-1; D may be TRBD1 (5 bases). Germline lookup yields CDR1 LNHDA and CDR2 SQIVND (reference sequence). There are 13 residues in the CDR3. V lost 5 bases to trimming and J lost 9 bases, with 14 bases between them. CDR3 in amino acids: CASSSGRGLEQFF. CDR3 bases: TGTGCCAGTAGTTCCGGAAGGGGCCTTGAGCAGTTCTTC.

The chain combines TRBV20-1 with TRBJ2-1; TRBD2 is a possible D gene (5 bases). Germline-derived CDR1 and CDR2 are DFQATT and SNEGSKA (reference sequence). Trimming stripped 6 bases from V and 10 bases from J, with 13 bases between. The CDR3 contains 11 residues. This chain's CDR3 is CSAVRGEEQFF. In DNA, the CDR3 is TGCAGTGCCGTTCGGGGTGAGGAGCAGTTCTTC.

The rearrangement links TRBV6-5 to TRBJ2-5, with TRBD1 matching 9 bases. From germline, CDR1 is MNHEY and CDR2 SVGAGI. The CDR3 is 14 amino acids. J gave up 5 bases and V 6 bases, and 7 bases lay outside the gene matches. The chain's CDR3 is CASRSTGGRETQYF. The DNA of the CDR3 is TGTGCCAGCAGAAGCACAGGGGGCAGGGAGACCCAGTACTTC.

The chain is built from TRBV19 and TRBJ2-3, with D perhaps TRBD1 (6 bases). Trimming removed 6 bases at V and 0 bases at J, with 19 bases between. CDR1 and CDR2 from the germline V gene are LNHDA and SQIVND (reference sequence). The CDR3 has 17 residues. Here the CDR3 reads CASSRGGGQFSTDTQYF. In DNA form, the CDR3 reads TGTGCCAGTAGCCGAGGAGGTGGACAGTTTAGCACAGATACGCAGTATTTT.

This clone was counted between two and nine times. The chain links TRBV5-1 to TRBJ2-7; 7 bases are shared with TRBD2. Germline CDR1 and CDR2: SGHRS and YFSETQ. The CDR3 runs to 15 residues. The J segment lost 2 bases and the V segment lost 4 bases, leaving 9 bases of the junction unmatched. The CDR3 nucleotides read TGCGCCAGCAGCCCGGGGGGACGGGGCGCCTACGAGCAGTACTTC. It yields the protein CASSPGGRGAYEQYF.

CDR3 in DNA: TGTGCCAGTAGGAATATGGGCGAAGCTGGGGCCAACGTCCTGACTTTC. This gives the protein CASRNMGEAGANVLTF. V gene TRBV19 combines with J gene TRBJ2-6; D unresolved. Germline CDR1 reads LNHDA; CDR2 reads SQIVND (reference sequence). Trimming left V 6 bases short and J 2 bases short, with 14 bases between. The length of the CDR3 is 16 residues.

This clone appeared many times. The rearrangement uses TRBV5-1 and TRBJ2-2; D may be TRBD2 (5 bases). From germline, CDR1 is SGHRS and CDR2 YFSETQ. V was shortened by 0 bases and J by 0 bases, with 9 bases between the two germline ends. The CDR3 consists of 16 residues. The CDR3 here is CASSLALAANTGELFF. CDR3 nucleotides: TGCGCCAGCAGCTTGGCCCTAGCCGCGAACACCGGGGAGCTGTTTTTT.

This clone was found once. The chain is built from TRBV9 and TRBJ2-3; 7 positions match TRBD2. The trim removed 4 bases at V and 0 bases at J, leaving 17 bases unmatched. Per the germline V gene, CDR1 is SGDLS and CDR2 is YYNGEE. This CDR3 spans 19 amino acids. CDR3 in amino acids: CASSPLGLEGRPSTDTQYF. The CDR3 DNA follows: TGTGCCAGCAGCCCTCTAGGACTAGAGGGGAGACCTAGCACAGATACGCAGTATTTT. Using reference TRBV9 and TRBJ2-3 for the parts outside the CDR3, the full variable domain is DSGVTQTPKHLITATGQRVTLRCSPRSGDLSVYWYQQSLDQGLQFLIQYYNGEERAKGNILERFSAQQFPDLHSELNLSSLELGDSALYFCASSPLGLEGRPSTDTQYFGPGTRLTVL.

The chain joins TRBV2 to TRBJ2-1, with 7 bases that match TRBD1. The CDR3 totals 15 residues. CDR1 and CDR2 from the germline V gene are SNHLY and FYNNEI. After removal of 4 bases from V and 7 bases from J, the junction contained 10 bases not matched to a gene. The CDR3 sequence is CASSGQGIHLNEQFF. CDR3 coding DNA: TGTGCCAGCAGTGGACAGGGTATTCATTTGAATGAGCAGTTCTTC. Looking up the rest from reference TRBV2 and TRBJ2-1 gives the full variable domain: EPEVTQTPSHQVTQMGQEVILRCVPISNHLYFYWYRQILGQKVEFLVSFYNNEISEKSEIFDDQFSVERPDGSNFTLKIRSTKLEDSAMYFCASSGQGIHLNEQFFGPGTRLTVL.

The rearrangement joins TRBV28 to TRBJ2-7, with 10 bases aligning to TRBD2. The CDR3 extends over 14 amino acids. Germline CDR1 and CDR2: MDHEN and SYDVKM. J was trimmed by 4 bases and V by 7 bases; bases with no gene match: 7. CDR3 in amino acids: CASIPSGSGYEQYF. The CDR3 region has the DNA TGTGCCAGCATACCTAGCGGGAGTGGTTACGAGCAGTACTTC.

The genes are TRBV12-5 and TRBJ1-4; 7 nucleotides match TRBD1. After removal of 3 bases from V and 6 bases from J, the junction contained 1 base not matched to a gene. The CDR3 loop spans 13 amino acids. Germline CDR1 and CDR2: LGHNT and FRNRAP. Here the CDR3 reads CASGLDRDEKLFF. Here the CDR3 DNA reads TGTGCTAGTGGTTTAGACAGGGATGAAAAACTGTTTTTT.

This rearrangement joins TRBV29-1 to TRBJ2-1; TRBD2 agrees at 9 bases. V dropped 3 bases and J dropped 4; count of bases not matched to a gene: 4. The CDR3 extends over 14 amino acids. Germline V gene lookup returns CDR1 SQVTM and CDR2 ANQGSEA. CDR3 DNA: TGCAGCGTTGAGGTAGCGGGGGCTTACAATGAGCAGTTCTTC. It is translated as CSVEVAGAYNEQFF.

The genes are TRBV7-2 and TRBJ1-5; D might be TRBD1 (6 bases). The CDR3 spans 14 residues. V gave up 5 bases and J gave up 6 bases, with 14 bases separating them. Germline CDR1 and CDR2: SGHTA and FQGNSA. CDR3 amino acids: CASSPSQGAQPQHF. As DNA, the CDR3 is TGTGCCAGCAGCCCCTCACAGGGAGCTCAGCCCCAGCATTTT.

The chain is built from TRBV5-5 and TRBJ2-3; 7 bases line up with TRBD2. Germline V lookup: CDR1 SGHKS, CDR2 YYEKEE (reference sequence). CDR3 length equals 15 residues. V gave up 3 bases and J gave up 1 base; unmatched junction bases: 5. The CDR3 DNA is TGTGCCAGCAGCTCCCTCACTAGCGGCACAGATACGCAGTATTTT. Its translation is CASSSLTSGTDTQYF.

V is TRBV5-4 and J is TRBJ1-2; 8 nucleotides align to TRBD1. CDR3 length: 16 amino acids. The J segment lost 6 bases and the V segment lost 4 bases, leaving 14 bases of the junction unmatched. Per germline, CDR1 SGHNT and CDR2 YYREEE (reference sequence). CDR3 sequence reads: CASSPGQGLDRHGYTF. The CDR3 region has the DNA TGTGCCAGCAGCCCAGGACAGGGTTTAGATAGACATGGCTACACCTTC. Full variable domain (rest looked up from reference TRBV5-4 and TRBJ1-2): ETGVTQSPTHLIKTRGQQVTLRCSSQSGHNTVSWYQQALGQGPQFIFQYYREEENGRGNFPPRFSGLQFPNYSSELNVNALELDDSALYLCASSPGQGLDRHGYTFGSGTRLTVV.